This TCR beta chain came from a study of shared clonotypes between healthy human individuals. The overall study: Per donor, CD8 memory used one plate, CD8 naive used two, CD4 memory used three and CD4 naive used three.

Study results and caveats: Tissues were not sampled, only blood, and their repertoires likely differ.

The DNA input per sorted-subset replicate PCR was approximately 210 ng, corresponding to roughly 30,000 T cell genomes. Sequencing was performed with immunoSEQ multiplex PCR; in TCRdb, only in-frame clones are kept and a portion is missing. The sample includes some 1,100,000 clones, around three quarters of them seen just once. About this clone: Its antigen remains unknown.

V shed 6 bases and J 4 bases; nucleotides not matched to a gene: 14. Looked up from germline, CDR1 is SGHAT and CDR2 is FQNNGV. This CDR3 region has 16 residues. The sequencing sample was made of memory CD4+ T cells from PBMCs. The sample's subset: CD45RA-negative fraction. This sequence originates from a man between 18 and 35 years old in good health. Some clones in this sample may be carry-over from other donors' samples. V usage is TRBV11-2 and J usage is TRBJ1-2; TRBD1 matches at 7 bases. CDR3 DNA: TGTGCCAGCAGAACACCTCGGCGGGGGGACAGCTATGGCTACACCTTC. It codes for CASRTPRRGDSYGYTF.